Given below is one T cell receptor beta chain in context. Using immunoSEQ multiplex PCR, the repertoire was profiled, and TCRdb retains in-frame clones only, with some absent. The sample consists of roughly 43,000 clones, more than 75% of them appearing once. Sample time point: peak reinfection, 3 to 8 weeks after reinfection detection. No in vitro expansion preceded TCR sequencing of the sorted cells. A couple of donors provided sorted CD3+ CD8+ CD45RO- naive CD8 T cells at all three reinfection time points. The data derive from a study of memory CD8 T cells in hepatitis C reinfection. Across the study: Chronic HCV followed reinfection in a couple of donors who cleared primary infection. Between 3 and 8 weeks after reinfection detection, peak samples were drawn.

V lost 6 bases, J lost 5 bases, and 11 bases lay in between. Germline loops: CDR1 SEHNR, CDR2 FQNEAQ (reference sequence). The CDR3 totals 13 residues. The chain is built from TRBV7-9 and TRBJ1-5, with D perhaps TRBD1 (5 bases). The TCR was taken from a man between 18 and 35 years old with hepatitis C virus infection. Specimen: naive CD8+ T cells sorted from blood. The CDR3 bases are TGTGCCAGCAGTTATGACAGTTATCAGCCCCAGCATTTT. This translates into CASSYDSYQPQHF.